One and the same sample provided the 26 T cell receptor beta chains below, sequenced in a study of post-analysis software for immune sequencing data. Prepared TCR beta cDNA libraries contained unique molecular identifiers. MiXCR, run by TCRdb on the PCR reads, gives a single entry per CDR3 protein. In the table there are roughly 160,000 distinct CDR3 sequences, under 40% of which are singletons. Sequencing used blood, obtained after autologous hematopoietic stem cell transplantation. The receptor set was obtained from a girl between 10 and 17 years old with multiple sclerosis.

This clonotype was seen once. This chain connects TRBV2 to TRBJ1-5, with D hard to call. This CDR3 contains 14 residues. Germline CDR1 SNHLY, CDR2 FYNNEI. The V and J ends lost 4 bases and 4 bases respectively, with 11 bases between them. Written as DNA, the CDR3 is TGTGCCAGCAGTGTGAGCAGGATAAATCAGCCCCAGCATTTT. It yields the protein CASSVSRINQPQHF. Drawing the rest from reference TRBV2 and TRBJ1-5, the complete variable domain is EPEVTQTPSHQVTQMGQEVILRCVPISNHLYFYWYRQILGQKVEFLVSFYNNEISEKSEIFDDQFSVERPDGSNFTLKIRSTKLEDSAMYFCASSVSRINQPQHFGDGTRLSIL.

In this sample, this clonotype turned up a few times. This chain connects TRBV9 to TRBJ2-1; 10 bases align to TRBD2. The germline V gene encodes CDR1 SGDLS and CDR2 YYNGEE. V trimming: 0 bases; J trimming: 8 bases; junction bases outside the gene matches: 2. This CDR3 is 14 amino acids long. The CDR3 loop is CASSVASGSYEQFF. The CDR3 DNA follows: TGTGCCAGCAGCGTAGCTAGCGGGAGCTATGAGCAGTTCTTC.

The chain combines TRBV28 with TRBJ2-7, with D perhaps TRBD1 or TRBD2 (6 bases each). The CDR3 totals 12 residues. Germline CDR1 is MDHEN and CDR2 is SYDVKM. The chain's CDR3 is CATQRGLYEQYF. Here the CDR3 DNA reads TGTGCTACCCAACGGGGGCTCTACGAGCAGTACTTC. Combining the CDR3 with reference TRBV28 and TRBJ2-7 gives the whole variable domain DVKVTQSSRYLVKRTGEKVFLECVQDMDHENMFWYRQDPGLGLRLIYFSYDVKMKEKGDIPEGYSVSREKKERFSLILESASTNQTSMYLCATQRGLYEQYFGPGTRLTVT.

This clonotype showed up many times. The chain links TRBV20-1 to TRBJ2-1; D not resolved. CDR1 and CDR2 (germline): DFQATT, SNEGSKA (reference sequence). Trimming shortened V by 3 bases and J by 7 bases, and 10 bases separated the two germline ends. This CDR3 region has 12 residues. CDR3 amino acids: CSARSGVNEQFF. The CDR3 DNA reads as TGCAGTGCTAGGTCTGGTGTGAATGAGCAGTTCTTC.

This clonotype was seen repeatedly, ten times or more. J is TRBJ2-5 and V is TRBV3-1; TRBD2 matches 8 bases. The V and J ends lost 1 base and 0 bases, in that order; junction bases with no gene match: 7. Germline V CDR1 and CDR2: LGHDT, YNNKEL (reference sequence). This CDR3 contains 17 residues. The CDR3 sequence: CASSQGLAAGDQETQYF. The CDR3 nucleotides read TGTGCCAGCAGCCAAGGGCTGGCAGCGGGGGACCAAGAGACCCAGTACTTC.

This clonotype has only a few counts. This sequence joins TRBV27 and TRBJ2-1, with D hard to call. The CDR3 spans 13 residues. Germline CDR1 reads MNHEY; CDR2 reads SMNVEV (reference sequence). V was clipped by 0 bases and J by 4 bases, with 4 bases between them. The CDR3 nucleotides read TGTGCCAGCAGTTTATCGTGGTACAATGAGCAGTTCTTC. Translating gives CASSLSWYNEQFF.

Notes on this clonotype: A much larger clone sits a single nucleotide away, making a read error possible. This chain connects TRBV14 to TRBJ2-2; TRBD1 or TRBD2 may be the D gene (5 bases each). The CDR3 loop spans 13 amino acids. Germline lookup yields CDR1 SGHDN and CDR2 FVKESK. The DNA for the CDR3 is TGTGCCAGCAGGTGGACACTGGCCGGGGAGCGGTTTTTT. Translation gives CASRWTLAGERFF.

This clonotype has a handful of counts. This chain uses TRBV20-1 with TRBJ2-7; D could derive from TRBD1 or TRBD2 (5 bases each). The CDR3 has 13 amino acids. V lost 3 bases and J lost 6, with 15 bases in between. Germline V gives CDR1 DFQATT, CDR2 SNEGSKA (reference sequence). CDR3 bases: TGCAGTGCTAGTCCGGGACGGAAGGGCGAGCAGTACTTC. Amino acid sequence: CSASPGRKGEQYF.

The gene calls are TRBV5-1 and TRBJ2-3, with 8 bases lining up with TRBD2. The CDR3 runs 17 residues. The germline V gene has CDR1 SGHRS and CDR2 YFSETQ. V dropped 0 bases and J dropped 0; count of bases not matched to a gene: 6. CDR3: CASSLVGTRLSTDTQYF. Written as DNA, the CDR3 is TGCGCCAGCAGCTTGGTCGGGACTAGGCTAAGCACAGATACGCAGTATTTT.

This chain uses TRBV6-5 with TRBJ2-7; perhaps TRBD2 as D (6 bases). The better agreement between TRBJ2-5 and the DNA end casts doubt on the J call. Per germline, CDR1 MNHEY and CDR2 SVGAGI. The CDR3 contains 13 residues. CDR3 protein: CASSYDGGETQYF. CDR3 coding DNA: TGTGCCAGCAGCTACGATGGGGGGGAGACCCAGTACTTC.

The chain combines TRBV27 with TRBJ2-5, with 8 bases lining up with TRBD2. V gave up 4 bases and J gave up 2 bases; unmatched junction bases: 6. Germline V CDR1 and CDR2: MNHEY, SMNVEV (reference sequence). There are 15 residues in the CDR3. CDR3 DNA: TGTGCCAGCAGTTCCCTAGCGGGCCAACAAGAGACCCAGTACTTC. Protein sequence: CASSSLAGQQETQYF.

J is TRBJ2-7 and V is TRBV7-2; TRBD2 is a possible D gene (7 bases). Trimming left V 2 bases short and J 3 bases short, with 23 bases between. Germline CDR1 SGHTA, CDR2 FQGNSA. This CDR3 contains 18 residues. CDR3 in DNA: TGTGCCAGCAGCTTATCGACCAAATACGGGGGGCTCGACTACGAGCAGTACTTC. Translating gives CASSLSTKYGGLDYEQYF.

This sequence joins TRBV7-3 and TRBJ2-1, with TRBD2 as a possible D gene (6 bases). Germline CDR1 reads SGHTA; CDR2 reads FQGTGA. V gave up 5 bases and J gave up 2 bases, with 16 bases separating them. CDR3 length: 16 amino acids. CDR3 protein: CASSLQGGFPYNEQFF. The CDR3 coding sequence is TGTGCCAGCAGCCTCCAGGGAGGTTTTCCCTACAATGAGCAGTTCTTC.

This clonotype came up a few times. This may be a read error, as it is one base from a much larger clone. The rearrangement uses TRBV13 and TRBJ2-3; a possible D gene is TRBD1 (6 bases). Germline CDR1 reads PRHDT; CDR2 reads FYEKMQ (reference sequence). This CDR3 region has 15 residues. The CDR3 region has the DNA TGTGCCAGCAGCTTAGGGTTCGGACAGACAGATACGCGGTATTTT. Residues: CASSLGFGQTDTRYF.

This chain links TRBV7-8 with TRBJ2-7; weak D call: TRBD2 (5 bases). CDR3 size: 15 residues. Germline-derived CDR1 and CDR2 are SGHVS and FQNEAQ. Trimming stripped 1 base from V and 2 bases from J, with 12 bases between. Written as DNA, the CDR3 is TGTGCCAGCAGCTTAGATAGAGGGTACCCCTACGAGCAGTACTTC. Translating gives CASSLDRGYPYEQYF.

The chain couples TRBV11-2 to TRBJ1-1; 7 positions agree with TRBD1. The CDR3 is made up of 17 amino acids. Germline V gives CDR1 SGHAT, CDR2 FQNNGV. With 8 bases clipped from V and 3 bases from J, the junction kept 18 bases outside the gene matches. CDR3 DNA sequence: TGTGCCAGCCGCCGGATAGCGAGGGGGCAATGGGACACTGAAGCTTTCTTT. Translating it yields CASRRIARGQWDTEAFF.

Here the CDR3 DNA reads TGTGCCAGCAGTTTACCACCGGGGAGGGAGCAGTACTTC. This codes for CASSLPPGREQYF. The V call is TRBV28, the J call TRBJ2-7; D is perhaps TRBD2 (6 bases). The CDR3 consists of 13 residues. Germline-derived CDR1 and CDR2 are MDHEN and SYDVKM. The V end was cut by 2 bases, the J end by 7 bases, with 12 bases between.

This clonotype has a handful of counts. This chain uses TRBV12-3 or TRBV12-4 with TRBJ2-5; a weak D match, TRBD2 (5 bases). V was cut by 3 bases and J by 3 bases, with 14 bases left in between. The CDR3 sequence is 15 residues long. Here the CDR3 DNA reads TGTGCCAGCAGTTTTCGGGGAAGCAGCAAAGAGACCCAGTACTTC. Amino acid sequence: CASSFRGSSKETQYF.

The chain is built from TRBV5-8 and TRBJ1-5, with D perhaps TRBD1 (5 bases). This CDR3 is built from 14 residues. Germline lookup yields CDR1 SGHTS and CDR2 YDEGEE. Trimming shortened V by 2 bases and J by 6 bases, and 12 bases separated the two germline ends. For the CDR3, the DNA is TGTGCCAGCAGCTTCCGGGGGGGGGTTCAGCCCCAGCATTTT. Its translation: CASSFRGGVQPQHF.

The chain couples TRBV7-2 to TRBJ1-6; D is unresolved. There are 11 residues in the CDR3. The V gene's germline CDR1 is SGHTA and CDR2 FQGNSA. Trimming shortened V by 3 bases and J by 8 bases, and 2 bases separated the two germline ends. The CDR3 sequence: CASSFDSPLHF. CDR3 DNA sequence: TGTGCCAGCAGCTTTGATTCACCCCTCCACTTT.

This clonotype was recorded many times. In DNA, the CDR3 is TGCAGCGTTGGGCTAGCGGGAGCCCCAGAGACCCAGTACTTC. This gives the protein CSVGLAGAPETQYF. This chain joins TRBV29-1 and TRBJ2-5, with TRBD2 identical over 10 bases. The CDR3 spans 14 residues. V was pared by 4 bases and J by 4 bases, with 6 bases of the junction left unmatched. Germline assignment: CDR1 SQVTM and CDR2 ANQGSEA. The whole variable domain, filled in from reference TRBV29-1 and TRBJ2-5, reads SAVISQKPSRDICQRGTSLTIQCQVDSQVTMMFWYRQQPGQSLTLIATANQGSEATYESGFVIDKFPISRPNLTFSTLTVSNMSPEDSSIYLCSVGLAGAPETQYFGPGTRLLVL.

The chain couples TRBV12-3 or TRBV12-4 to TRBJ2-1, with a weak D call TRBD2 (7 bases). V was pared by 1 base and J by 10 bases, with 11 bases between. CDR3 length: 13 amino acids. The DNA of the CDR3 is TGTGCCAGCAGTTTAGTAGAGGGGGGGGAGCAGTTCTTC. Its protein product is CASSLVEGGEQFF.

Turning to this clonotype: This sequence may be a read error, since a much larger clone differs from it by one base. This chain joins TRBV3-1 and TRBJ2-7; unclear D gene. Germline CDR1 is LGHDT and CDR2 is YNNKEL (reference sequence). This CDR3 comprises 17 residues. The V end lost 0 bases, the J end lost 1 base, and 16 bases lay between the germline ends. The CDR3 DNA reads TGTGCCAGCAGCCAAGAACCTATAGTTCCCCCTTCCTACGAGCAGTACTTC. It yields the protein CASSQEPIVPPSYEQYF.

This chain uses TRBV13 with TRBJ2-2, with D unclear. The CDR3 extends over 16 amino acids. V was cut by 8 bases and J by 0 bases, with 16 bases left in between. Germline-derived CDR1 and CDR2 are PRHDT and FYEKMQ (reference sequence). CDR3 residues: CASSAGSPSNTGELFF. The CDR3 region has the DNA TGTGCCAGCTCGGCCGGTAGCCCCTCGAACACCGGGGAGCTGTTTTTT.

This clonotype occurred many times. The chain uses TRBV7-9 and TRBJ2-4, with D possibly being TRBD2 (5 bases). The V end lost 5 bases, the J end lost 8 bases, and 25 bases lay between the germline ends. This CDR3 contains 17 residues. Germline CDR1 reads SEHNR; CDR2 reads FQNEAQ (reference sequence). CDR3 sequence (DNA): TGTGCCAGCAGCACCTCGGCGGGCGCCCCCCCGGCGTACATTCAGTACTTC. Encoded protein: CASSTSAGAPPAYIQYF.

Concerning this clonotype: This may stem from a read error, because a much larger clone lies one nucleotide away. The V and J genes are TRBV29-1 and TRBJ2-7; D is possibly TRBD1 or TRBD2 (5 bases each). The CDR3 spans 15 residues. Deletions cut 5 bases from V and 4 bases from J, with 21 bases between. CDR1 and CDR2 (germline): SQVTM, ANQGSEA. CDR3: CSVRKGPIGGYEQYF. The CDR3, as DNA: TGCAGCGTTCGTAAGGGACCTATTGGTGGTTACGAGCAGTACTTC.